This paragraph covers one T cell receptor beta chain sequence. Its target is not known. This sample stems from a study of a mutant IDH1 vaccine in newly diagnosed glioma. Study background: Vaccine dosing followed radiotherapy by 4-6 weeks, or accompanied temozolomide cycles. Of the patients given treatment, roughly 60% were male and approximately 40% were female, and a mean age of about 40 years was recorded.

General study results and limits: Most patients, approximately 93%, showed vaccine-induced immune responses.

As to time point: week 5, during vaccination. The investigators gave 300 ug of mutant IDH1 20-mer peptide in each vaccine dose, together with topical imiquimod. TCRdb's table, derived via immunoSEQ multiplex PCR, lists solely in-frame clones and lacks some. Of around 58,000 clones in the sample, 80% to 85% were seen once. The CDR3 spans 14 residues. Looked up from germline, CDR1 is MNHEY and CDR2 is SVGAGI. V was trimmed by 4 bases and J by 0 bases, leaving 8 bases between them. The sequence was obtained from a young man with glioma. The chain couples TRBV6-5 to TRBJ2-3; D not resolved. The specimen comprised PBMCs, sampled from a glioma patient whose treatment included an IDH1 peptide vaccine. This CDR3 reads CASSWQESTDTQYF. In nucleotides, the CDR3 is TGTGCCAGCAGTTGGCAGGAAAGCACAGATACGCAGTATTTT.